The source of this TCR beta chain is a study of siplizumab effects on memory and regulatory T cells. Study-level results: Tregs proliferating in siplizumab cultures lacked confirmation of their suppressive function.

A note on this clone: No antigen is known for it.

V gave up 6 bases and J gave up 7 bases; unmatched junction bases: 11. This CDR3 region has 14 residues. The germline gives CDR1 MNHEY, CDR2 SVGAGI. Roughly 9.8 x 10^4 TCR templates were assayed per sample. Only in-frame clones appear in the TCRdb table, and some are missing; sequencing was by immunoSEQ multiplex PCR. The table shows around 65,000 clones, with less than 80% occurring only once. TEMRA, effector memory, memory and naive subsets, all unstimulated, were sequenced in a few donor pairs. The specimen was memory CD4+ T cells sorted from blood. This TCR derives from a human donor in good health. The rearrangement uses TRBV6-5 and TRBJ1-2; 7 bases align to TRBD1. CDR3 DNA sequence: TGTGCCAGCAGGACTACAGGGGAAGGGGGTGGCTACACCTTC. Protein: CASRTTGEGGGYTF.